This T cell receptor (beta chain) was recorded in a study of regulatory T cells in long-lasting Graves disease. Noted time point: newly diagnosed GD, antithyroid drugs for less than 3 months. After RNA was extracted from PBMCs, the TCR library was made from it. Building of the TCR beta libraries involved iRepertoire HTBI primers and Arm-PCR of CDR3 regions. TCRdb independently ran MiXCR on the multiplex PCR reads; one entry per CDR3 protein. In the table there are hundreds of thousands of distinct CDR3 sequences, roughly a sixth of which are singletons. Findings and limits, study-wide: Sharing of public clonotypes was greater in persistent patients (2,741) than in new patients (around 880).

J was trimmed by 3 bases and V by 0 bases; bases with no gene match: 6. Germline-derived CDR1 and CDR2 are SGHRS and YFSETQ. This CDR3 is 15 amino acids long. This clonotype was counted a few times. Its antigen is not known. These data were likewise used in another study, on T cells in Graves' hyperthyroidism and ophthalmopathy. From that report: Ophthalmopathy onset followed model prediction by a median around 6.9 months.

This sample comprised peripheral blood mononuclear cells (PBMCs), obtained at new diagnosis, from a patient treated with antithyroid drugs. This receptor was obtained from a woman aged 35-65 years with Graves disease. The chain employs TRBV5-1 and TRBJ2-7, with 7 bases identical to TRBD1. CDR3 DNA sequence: TGCGCCAGCAGCTTGGAATCGGGACAGAACTACGAGCAGTACTTC. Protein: CASSLESGQNYEQYF.